This TCR beta chain is drawn from a study of blood T cell repertoires in COVID-19. Whole-study context: Samples of COVID-19 (acute and convalescent) were obtained from the United States, Italy and Spain.

In the authors' methods: Cell counts per sample came from amplifying reference gene primers. Libraries were prepared by immunoSEQ multiplex PCR; TCRdb keeps only in-frame clonotypes and omits some of them. V, J and clone size were drawn from that table, and D and trimming were deduced from the DNA. The sample includes around 200,000 clones, approximately 90% of them seen just once. Per the germline V gene, CDR1 is SGHTA and CDR2 is FQGNSA. This CDR3 is built from 16 residues. The V gene end was trimmed by 5 bases and the J gene end by 1 base; junction bases not matched to a gene: 9. Sequenced input: peripheral blood. This sequence originates from a woman aged 18-35 years who had recovered from COVID-19. The chain couples TRBV7-2 to TRBJ2-3, with TRBD2 matching 7 bases. CDR3 sequence (DNA): TGTGCCAGCAGCACCGGAAGGCTAGCGGGCACAGATACGCAGTATTTT. This encodes CASSTGRLAGTDTQYF.